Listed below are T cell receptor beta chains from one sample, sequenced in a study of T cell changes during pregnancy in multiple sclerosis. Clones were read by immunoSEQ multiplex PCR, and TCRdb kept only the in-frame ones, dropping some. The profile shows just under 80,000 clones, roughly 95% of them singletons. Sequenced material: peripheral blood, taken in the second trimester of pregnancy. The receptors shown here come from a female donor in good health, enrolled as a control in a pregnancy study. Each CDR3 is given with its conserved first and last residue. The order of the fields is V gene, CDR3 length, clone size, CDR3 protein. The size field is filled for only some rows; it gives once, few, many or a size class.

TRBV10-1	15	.	CASSPGQGVSGELFF
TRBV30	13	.	CAWSLDRGEKLFF
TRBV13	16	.	CASSLVNERGEETQYF
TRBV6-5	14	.	CASSYGTGGAEQYF
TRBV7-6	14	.	CASFRDINTDTQYF
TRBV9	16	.	CASSVAGTGGTDTQYF
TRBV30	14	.	CAWAGTALNTEAFF
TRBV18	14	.	CASSPPATGYGYTF
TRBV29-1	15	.	CSVGTAVTTNEKLFF
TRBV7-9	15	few	CASSPTGGRHQPQHF
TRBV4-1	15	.	CASSQAGTGGETQYF
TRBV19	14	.	CASSIRTGNYGYTF
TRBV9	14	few	CASSPGRINSPLHF
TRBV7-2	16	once	CASSSQGALSTDTQYF
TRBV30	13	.	CARGGLGTDTQYF
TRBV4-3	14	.	CASSQVAEGYGYTF